One sample yielded the 5 T cell receptor beta chains listed below, sequenced in a study of blood T cells in healthy people across ages (dated by TCRdb to between 2014 and 2016). The library was built by means of 5' RACE. Instrument on record: Illumina HiSeq 2500. A second PCR of roughly 7 to 11 cycles was performed with a sample-barcoded 5' primer and a J-beta primer mix. TCRdb took the public reads, trimmed them with fastp at Q25, ran MiXCR for clone calling and kept in-frame beta chains. Each CDR3 protein gets just one entry, which takes the most common genes and DNA from the rows behind it. Present in this sample are roughly 700,000 distinct CDR3 sequences, around 49% of which were seen just once. Roughly 34% of the sample goes to the ten largest clones. The specimen was blood. The receptors derive from a woman between 55 and 75 years old in good health.

The V gene is TRBV20-1, the J gene TRBJ2-7; D unresolved. Trimming removed 0 bases at V and 3 bases at J, with 12 bases between. Per germline, CDR1 DFQATT and CDR2 SNEGSKA (reference sequence). The CDR3 sequence is 14 residues long. CDR3 region: CSARDPQVGYEQYF. CDR3 bases: TGCAGTGCTAGAGATCCCCAGGTCGGCTACGAGCAGTACTTC.

In regard to this clonotype: A much larger clone is a single base away; this may be a read error. The chain links TRBV6-5 to TRBJ2-5, with 12 positions matching TRBD2. The CDR3 covers 16 residues. Germline CDR1 is MNHEY and CDR2 is SVGAGI. J gave up 11 bases and V 6 bases, and 16 bases lay outside the gene matches. The DNA of the CDR3 is TGTGCCAGCAGCCGGACTAGCGGGAAACTCTACAATGAGCAGTACTTC. Translated, it gives CASSRTSGKLYNEQYF.

The chain has TRBV5-1 and TRBJ2-1; 7 nucleotides line up with TRBD1. This CDR3 spans 14 amino acids. The V segment lost 5 bases and the J segment 4 bases; nucleotides outside the gene matches: 6. In germline, CDR1 is SGHRS, CDR2 YFSETQ. The CDR3 loop is CASRVDRSYNEQFF. The CDR3 nucleotides read TGCGCCAGCAGGGTGGACAGGTCATACAATGAGCAGTTCTTC.

The rearrangement uses TRBV10-3 and TRBJ2-5, with D possibly matching TRBD2 (5 bases). The CDR3 is 14 amino acids. Germline CDR1 and CDR2: ENHRY and SYGVKD. V was pared by 3 bases and J by 2 bases, with 10 bases between. The CDR3 DNA is TGTGCCATCAGTGAAAGAGCGGCACAAGAGACCCAGTACTTC. Protein product: CAISERAAQETQYF.

This clonotype was found many times. The chain couples TRBV5-1 to TRBJ2-1; no clear D gene. With 4 bases removed from V and 7 bases from J, the gap between germline ends came to 12 bases. The CDR3 is made up of 13 amino acids. Germline V gene data show CDR1 as SGHRS and CDR2 as YFSETQ. CDR3 nucleotides: TGCGCCAGCAGCGTTTATCCCCAAAATGAGCAGTTCTTC. Translation gives CASSVYPQNEQFF.